Only a few counts were recorded for the clone carrying this T cell receptor beta chain. The V gene's germline CDR1 is SGHRS and CDR2 YFSETQ. The CDR3 has 14 amino acids. V was shortened by 0 bases and J by 6 bases, with 10 bases between the two germline ends. Molecular barcoding with unique molecular identifiers was used for the TCRbeta library. TCRdb called the PCR reads again in MiXCR, with one record for every CDR3 protein. The top ten hold 4.8% of the sample, which has about 250,000 distinct CDR3 sequences, roughly 25% seen once. The record originates from a study of T-cell reconstitution after alpha-beta-depleted transplantation in children.

Sequenced here: PBMCs, mostly from graft donor cells, sampled 360 days after TCRalphabeta/CD19-depleted stem cell transplant. The source is a female patient aged 2 to 10 who had a stem cell transplant for congenital amegakaryocytic thrombocytopenia, so the T cells may come from the graft donor. The chain couples TRBV5-1 to TRBJ2-4, with D perhaps matching TRBD1 (5 bases). The CDR3 bases are TGCGCCAGCAGCTTGGAAGGGGTTGGAAACATTCAGTACTTC. Encoded protein: CASSLEGVGNIQYF.